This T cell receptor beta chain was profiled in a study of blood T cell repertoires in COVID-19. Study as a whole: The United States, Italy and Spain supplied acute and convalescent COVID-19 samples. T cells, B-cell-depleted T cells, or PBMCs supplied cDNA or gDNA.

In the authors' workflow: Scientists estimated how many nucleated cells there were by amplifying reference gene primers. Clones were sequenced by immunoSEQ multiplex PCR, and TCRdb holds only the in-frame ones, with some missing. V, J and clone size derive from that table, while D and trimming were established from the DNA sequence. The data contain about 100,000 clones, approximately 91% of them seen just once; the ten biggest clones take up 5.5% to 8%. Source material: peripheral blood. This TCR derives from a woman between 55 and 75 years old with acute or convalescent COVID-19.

In DNA form, the CDR3 reads TGTGCCAGCAGTGAACCGGGCGGGAGCCACAATGAGCAGTTCTTC. This sequence encodes CASSEPGGSHNEQFF. This rearrangement joins TRBV2 to TRBJ2-1; 7 positions agree with TRBD2. J lost 5 bases, V lost 2 bases, and 6 bases had no gene match. CDR1 SNHLY and CDR2 FYNNEI come from the germline V gene. The CDR3 spans 15 residues.